The 20 T cell receptor beta chains below come from one sample, sequenced in a study of technical replicates of blood from a few donors. TCRdb's copy holds only in-frame clones and misses some; the assay was immunoSEQ multiplex PCR. The sample yields about 82,000 clones, 96% seen once. Input material: T cells isolated from PBMCs. Source of these receptors: a human donor in good health.

The rearrangement links TRBV29-1 to TRBJ1-3; D not resolved. V lost 4 bases to trimming and J lost 0 bases, with 7 bases between them. The CDR3 extends over 13 amino acids. Germline V gene data show CDR1 as SQVTM and CDR2 as ANQGSEA. CDR3 DNA: TGCAGCGTTGCAGGAAGCTCTGGAAACACCATATATTTT. Residues: CSVAGSSGNTIYF.

The chain combines TRBV2 with TRBJ2-7; 9 bases agree with TRBD1. The CDR3 is 15 residues long. Unmatched junction bases numbered 12, after V lost 6 bases and J lost 6 bases. Germline CDR1 SNHLY, CDR2 FYNNEI. This CDR3 is CASSPPGQGLGEQYF. In DNA form, the CDR3 reads TGTGCCAGCAGCCCGCCGGGACAGGGTCTGGGCGAGCAGTACTTC.

The count of this clone is one. The rearrangement links TRBV5-5 to TRBJ1-5; maybe TRBD1 (6 bases). Trimming removed 4 bases from V and 7 bases from J, with 18 bases in between. Germline V gene data show CDR1 as SGHKS and CDR2 as YYEKEE (reference sequence). This CDR3 has 15 residues. CDR3 in amino acids: CASSPREQGFQPQHF. CDR3 nucleotide sequence: TGTGCCAGCAGCCCAAGAGAACAGGGTTTCCAGCCCCAGCATTTT.

The chain carries TRBV5-1 and TRBJ1-1; D gene unclear. This CDR3 spans 15 amino acids. Germline CDR1 reads SGHRS; CDR2 reads YFSETQ. Trimming removed 2 bases from V and 0 bases from J, with 11 bases in between. CDR3 sequence: CASSFTGLMNTEAFF. Written as DNA, the CDR3 is TGCGCCAGCAGCTTCACCGGACTAATGAACACTGAAGCTTTCTTT.

CDR3 bases: TGTGCCAGCAGTTACCCTTCCTTAACTGGGGCCAACGTCCTGACTTTC. This encodes CASSYPSLTGANVLTF. The chain is built from TRBV6-6 and TRBJ2-6; no clear D gene. Trimming stripped 2 bases from V and 2 bases from J, with 10 bases between. Germline lookup yields CDR1 MNHNY and CDR2 SVGAGI (reference sequence). The CDR3 runs to 16 residues.

V usage is TRBV18 and J usage is TRBJ1-2, with TRBD1 matching over 8 bases. The CDR3 has 13 residues. The germline V gene encodes CDR1 KGHSH and CDR2 LQKENI. Losses at the gene ends were 4 bases for V and 8 bases for J; bases not matched to a gene: 6. CDR3: CASSQTGAGGYTF. The DNA of the CDR3 is TGTGCCAGCTCACAGACAGGGGCGGGCGGCTACACCTTC.

The CDR3 DNA is TGTGCCACCTCTCGGGGCAAGCGGGAGGGCCCAGGGACCGGGGAGCTGTTTTTT. Its protein product is CATSRGKREGPGTGELFF. V and J are TRBV15 and TRBJ2-2, with 10 bases fitting TRBD2. V lost 8 bases, J lost 5 bases, and 17 bases stayed unmatched. The germline CDR1 and CDR2 sequences are LNHNV and YYDKDF (reference sequence). The CDR3 has 18 residues.

This chain's CDR3 is CASSLTNSGNTIYF. In DNA form, the CDR3 reads TGTGCCAGCAGCTTGACAAACTCTGGAAACACCATATATTTT. The chain carries TRBV11-2 and TRBJ1-3; D is unclear. The germline gives CDR1 SGHAT, CDR2 FQNNGV. Between the trimmed V and J ends, which lost 3 bases and 0 bases, there was a span of 6 bases. The CDR3 contains 14 residues.

The rearrangement uses TRBV5-6 and TRBJ2-7; TRBD1 might be the D (6 bases). The CDR3 extends over 13 amino acids. The germline CDR1 and CDR2 sequences are SGHDT and YYEEEE. Trimming removed 4 bases from V and 9 bases from J, with 17 bases in between. The CDR3 reads CASSLGSGHGQYF. CDR3 coding DNA: TGTGCCAGCAGCCTTGGATCGGGACATGGGCAGTACTTC. The full variable domain, with the rest looked up from reference TRBV5-6 and TRBJ2-7, is DAGVTQSPTHLIKTRGQQVTLRCSPKSGHDTVSWYQQALGQGPQFIFQYYEEEERQRGNFPDRFSGHQFPNYSSELNVNALLLGDSALYLCASSLGSGHGQYFGPGTRLTVT.

The chain joins TRBV28 to TRBJ2-5, with unresolved D. V lost 6 bases and J 2 bases, leaving 7 bases between the germline ends. The CDR3 runs to 12 residues. Per the germline V gene, CDR1 is MDHEN and CDR2 is SYDVKM. CDR3 DNA: TGTGCCAGCAGGTTCGGGCAAGAGACCCAGTACTTC. Its translation is CASRFGQETQYF.

As concerns this clone: An end of the junction differs from the germline gene, which may be a read error. The chain joins TRBV19 to TRBJ1-3, with 8 bases identical to TRBD1. The germline V gene has CDR1 LNHDA and CDR2 SQIVND (reference sequence). The CDR3 is 18 amino acids. CDR3 protein: CASSSYRRTGTSGNTIYF. The CDR3 bases are TGTGCCAGCAGTAGTTATAGGAGGACAGGGACCTCCGGAAACACCATATATTTT.

The chain links TRBV6-6 to TRBJ2-1, with 8 bases that match TRBD1. V was pared by 5 bases and J by 5 bases, with 11 bases of the junction left unmatched. The CDR3 length is 16 residues. The germline gives CDR1 MNHNY, CDR2 SVGAGI (reference sequence). The CDR3 region has the DNA TGTGCCAGCAGTCCTAAAGGGACAGGAGCTAACAATGAGCAGTTCTTC. This codes for CASSPKGTGANNEQFF.

The gene calls are TRBV6-1 and TRBJ2-7; a weak D match, TRBD2 (5 bases). The V end lost 7 bases, the J end lost 4 bases, and 20 bases lay between the germline ends. Germline CDR1 reads MNHNS; CDR2 reads SASEGT. The CDR3 is made up of 15 amino acids. CDR3: CASTGLPGGPYEQYF. CDR3 coding DNA: TGTGCCAGCACTGGACTCCCAGGCGGACCTTACGAGCAGTACTTC.

This clone appeared once. The V call is TRBV5-4, the J call TRBJ2-7; TRBD2 aligns across 8 bases. The CDR3 has 15 residues. Losses at the gene ends were 1 base for V and 5 bases for J; bases not matched to a gene: 8. Germline V gives CDR1 SGHNT, CDR2 YYREEE (reference sequence). The CDR3 loop reads CASSLSPREGDEQYF. In nucleotides, the CDR3 is TGTGCCAGCAGCTTGTCCCCCCGGGAGGGGGACGAGCAGTACTTC.

The rearrangement links TRBV2 to TRBJ1-2; weak D call: TRBD1 (6 bases). The V end lost 7 bases, the J end lost 8 bases, and 29 bases lay between the germline ends. The germline gives CDR1 SNHLY, CDR2 FYNNEI. CDR3 length: 17 amino acids. The CDR3 spells CASTISYLWTDKEGYTF. The DNA of the CDR3 is TGTGCCAGCACGATATCGTATCTGTGGACAGATAAGGAGGGCTACACCTTC.

The chain carries TRBV10-3 and TRBJ2-7; D perhaps matches TRBD1 (6 bases). V dropped 6 bases and J dropped 0 bases, with 9 bases sitting between them. There are 13 residues in the CDR3. Germline V CDR1 and CDR2: ENHRY, SYGVKD. The CDR3 loop reads CAISRDNSYEQYF. CDR3 nucleotides: TGTGCCATCAGCAGGGACAACTCCTACGAGCAGTACTTC.

DNA for the CDR3: TGTGCCAGCAGCTTGCCAGGCCTCACTGAAGCTTTCTTT. It specifies CASSLPGLTEAFF. The chain couples TRBV5-6 to TRBJ1-1; D gene uncertain. The V end was cut by 1 base, the J end by 4 bases, with 8 bases between. Per germline, CDR1 SGHDT and CDR2 YYEEEE. CDR3 size: 13 residues.

The V and J genes are TRBV18 and TRBJ2-1; TRBD1 aligns across 11 bases. The V segment lost 3 bases and the J segment 2 bases; nucleotides outside the gene matches: 3. Germline V gives CDR1 KGHSH, CDR2 LQKENI. The length of the CDR3 is 16 residues. The CDR3 DNA reads as TGTGCCAGCTCACCCCGGGACAGGGGGACCTACAATGAGCAGTTCTTC. It codes for CASSPRDRGTYNEQFF. Using reference TRBV18 and TRBJ2-1 for the parts outside the CDR3, the full variable domain is NAGVMQNPRHLVRRRGQEARLRCSPMKGHSHVYWYRQLPEEGLKFMVYLQKENIIDESGMPKERFSAEFPKEGPSILRIQQVVRGDSAAYFCASSPRDRGTYNEQFFGPGTRLTVL.

The chain uses TRBV14 and TRBJ2-2; D remains unclear. This CDR3 has 13 residues. Trimming pared 2 bases from V and 3 bases from J, leaving 4 bases between. Looked up from germline, CDR1 is SGHDN and CDR2 is FVKESK. The CDR3 DNA follows: TGTGCCAGCAGCCAATTCTACACCGGGGAGCTGTTTTTT. This sequence encodes CASSQFYTGELFF.

CDR3 region: CASSTWARSETQYF. Here the CDR3 DNA reads TGTGCCAGCAGCACGTGGGCCAGGTCAGAGACCCAGTACTTC. This chain connects TRBV7-2 to TRBJ2-5; D gene ambiguous. In germline, CDR1 is SGHTA, CDR2 FQGNSA. V shed 5 bases and J shed 4 bases, with 14 bases lying between them. The CDR3 covers 14 residues.